One sample yielded the 30 T cell receptor beta chains listed below, sequenced in a study of identical twins. TCRdb passed the 5' RACE reads through MiXCR, listing each CDR3 protein once. The sample has 300,000 or so distinct CDR3 sequences; roughly 9.7% are singletons. Separately, the same data were catalogued under a study of yellow fever vaccine responses in identical twins.

The sequencing input was CD8+ T cells sorted from blood. These receptors were obtained from a woman aged 18-35 years in good health.

This clonotype has ten or more counts. This CDR3 is CASSLVGATDTQYF. The DNA of the CDR3 is TGTGCCAGCAGCTTAGTAGGGGCCACAGATACGCAGTATTTT. The chain is built from TRBV7-3 and TRBJ2-3; D possibly corresponds to TRBD1 (5 bases). The germline V gene has CDR1 SGHTA and CDR2 FQGTGA. V lost 2 bases and J 2 bases, leaving 8 bases between the germline ends. This CDR3 has 14 residues.

This clonotype was recorded many times. The junction differs from germline at one of its ends, possibly a read error. The V and J genes are TRBV10-3 and TRBJ2-7, with D possibly TRBD2 on 5 matching bases. CDR1 and CDR2 from the germline V gene are ENHRY and SYGVKD. CDR3 length: 11 amino acids. Here the CDR3 DNA reads TGTGCCCTCAGCGACGGGGACGAGCAGTACTTC. This translates into CALSDGDEQYF.

This clonotype has just a few counts. V gene TRBV20-1 combines with J gene TRBJ2-7; 8 bases agree with TRBD1. This CDR3 is built from 13 residues. Per the germline V gene, CDR1 is DFQATT and CDR2 is SNEGSKA (reference sequence). The V segment lost 6 bases and the J segment 3 bases; nucleotides outside the gene matches: 7. CDR3 loop: CSAKRTGSYEQYF. For the CDR3, the DNA is TGCAGTGCCAAAAGGACAGGGAGCTACGAGCAGTACTTC.

The chain is built from TRBV19 and TRBJ1-1; D is uncertain. V was cut by 2 bases and J by 0 bases, with 10 bases left in between. This CDR3 region has 15 residues. Germline assignment: CDR1 LNHDA and CDR2 SQIVND (reference sequence). CDR3 nucleotides: TGTGCCAGTAGTATACGCAGAAATTTGAACACTGAAGCTTTCTTT. It is translated as CASSIRRNLNTEAFF. Full variable domain (outside the CDR3, taken from reference TRBV19 and TRBJ1-1): DGGITQSPKYLFRKEGQNVTLSCEQNLNHDAMYWYRQDPGQGLRLIYYSQIVNDFQKGDIAEGYSVSREKKESFPLTVTSAQKNPTAFYLCASSIRRNLNTEAFFGQGTRLTVV.

The chain employs TRBV20-1 and TRBJ2-7, with D possibly TRBD2 on 6 matching bases. Germline V gene lookup returns CDR1 DFQATT and CDR2 SNEGSKA (reference sequence). The CDR3 is made up of 14 amino acids. The V gene lost 5 bases and the J gene lost 5 bases, with 19 bases spanning the gap. The chain's CDR3 is CSARPHGGFHEQYF. The CDR3 nucleotides are TGCAGTGCTCGGCCCCACGGGGGTTTCCACGAGCAGTACTTC.

The rearrangement uses TRBV20-1 and TRBJ1-2; D is uncertain. The CDR3 spans 12 residues. Germline V gene lookup returns CDR1 DFQATT and CDR2 SNEGSKA (reference sequence). With 6 bases removed from V and 0 bases from J, the gap between germline ends came to 8 bases. The CDR3 spells CSAKTANYGYTF. In DNA form, the CDR3 reads TGCAGTGCCAAAACAGCTAACTATGGCTACACCTTC.

This clonotype came up a few times. The chain joins TRBV6-5 to TRBJ1-6; possible D gene TRBD1, 5 bases. Germline CDR1 MNHEY, CDR2 SVGAGI. The CDR3 extends over 16 amino acids. The V gene lost 2 bases and the J gene lost 10 bases, with 18 bases spanning the gap. CDR3: CASSYAPSGGGSPLHF. CDR3 nucleotides: TGTGCCAGCAGTTACGCTCCTTCGGGGGGTGGCTCACCCCTCCACTTT.

For this clonotype: This may come from a read error, since a much larger clone is one base off. The chain employs TRBV27 and TRBJ2-1; unclear D gene. In germline, CDR1 is MNHEY, CDR2 SMNVEV (reference sequence). The CDR3 sequence is 12 residues long. The V end was cut by 5 bases, the J end by 4 bases, with 6 bases between. CDR3: CASSHPYNEQFF. The CDR3 nucleotides read TGTGCCAGCAGTCACCCGTACAATGAGCAGTTCTTC.

This clonotype was seen only a few times. The chain is built from TRBV6-5 and TRBJ1-1; a weak D match, TRBD1 (5 bases). V was cut by 5 bases and J by 8 bases, with 12 bases left in between. The CDR3 is made up of 12 amino acids. Looked up from germline, CDR1 is MNHEY and CDR2 is SVGAGI. CDR3 in amino acids: CASSPPGREAFF. As DNA, the CDR3 is TGTGCCAGCAGTCCCCCAGGGCGCGAAGCTTTCTTT.

In its sample, this clonotype was seen many times. The CDR3 sequence is CASSLKTAASTDTQYF. CDR3 in DNA: TGCGCCAGCAGCCTGAAGACCGCTGCGAGCACAGATACGCAGTATTTT. This chain uses TRBV4-3 with TRBJ2-3; D uncertain. Germline values: CDR1 LGHNA, CDR2 YSLEER. The V end was cut by 4 bases, the J end by 0 bases, with 14 bases between. This CDR3 region has 16 residues.

J is TRBJ2-7 and V is TRBV4-1; 7 bases align to TRBD1. From germline, CDR1 is MGHRA and CDR2 YSYEKL. The CDR3 spans 16 residues. V was pared by 1 base and J by 0 bases, with 6 bases of the junction left unmatched. The CDR3 region has the DNA TGCGCCAGCAGCCAAGGGGAAGGGGGCCGCTCCTACGAGCAGTACTTC. Its protein is CASSQGEGGRSYEQYF.

This clonotype was counted a few times. The J gene is TRBJ1-1, the V gene TRBV20-1; D ambiguous. The CDR3 length is 12 residues. Germline V CDR1 and CDR2: DFQATT, SNEGSKA (reference sequence). CDR3 sequence: CRALNVDTEAFF. CDR3 nucleotide sequence: TGCAGGGCGCTTAACGTGGACACTGAAGCTTTCTTT.

This clonotype was counted ten times or more. The chain joins TRBV4-3 to TRBJ2-2, with 7 bases that match TRBD2. CDR3 length equals 15 residues. Germline lookup yields CDR1 LGHNA and CDR2 YSLEER. Trimming took 0 bases from V and 5 from J; bases not matched to a gene: 3. The DNA for the CDR3 is TGCGCCAGCAGCCAAGAGGTCGGGAGGACCGGGGAGCTGTTTTTT. Amino acids: CASSQEVGRTGELFF.

The chain is built from TRBV2 and TRBJ2-7; TRBD2 matches at 8 bases. V was pared by 7 bases and J by 4 bases, with 18 bases of the junction left unmatched. Per germline, CDR1 SNHLY and CDR2 FYNNEI. The CDR3 covers 17 residues. The CDR3 is CASKLLADPAFTYEQYF. In DNA form, the CDR3 reads TGTGCCAGCAAATTACTAGCGGATCCTGCGTTTACTTACGAGCAGTACTTC. Variable domain in full (rest from reference TRBV2 and TRBJ2-7): EPEVTQTPSHQVTQMGQEVILRCVPISNHLYFYWYRQILGQKVEFLVSFYNNEISEKSEIFDDQFSVERPDGSNFTLKIRSTKLEDSAMYFCASKLLADPAFTYEQYFGPGTRLTVT.

The chain joins TRBV12-3 or TRBV12-4 to TRBJ2-7, with TRBD2 matching over 12 bases. The CDR3 has 15 amino acids. With V trimmed by 5 bases and J by 6 bases, 8 bases remained unmatched. In nucleotides, the CDR3 is TGTGCCAGCAGTCCCGGACTAGCGGGACCGGGCGAGCAGTACTTC. The encoded protein is CASSPGLAGPGEQYF.

The table lists this clonotype with many counts. This chain uses TRBV20-1 with TRBJ2-1, with TRBD2 matching 8 bases. The junction had 9 bases not matched to a gene; V was cut back by 1 base and J by 7 bases. The CDR3 has 15 residues. Looked up from germline, CDR1 is DFQATT and CDR2 is SNEGSKA (reference sequence). The CDR3 loop reads CSARATGGGRNEQFF. Here the CDR3 DNA reads TGCAGTGCTAGAGCGACCGGCGGGGGGAGGAATGAGCAGTTCTTC.

This clonotype was observed a handful of times. The rearrangement links TRBV25-1 to TRBJ2-1; 11 positions agree with TRBD2. The CDR3 has 15 residues. CDR1 and CDR2 from the germline V gene are MGHDK and SYGVNS. V lost 5 bases to trimming and J lost 7 bases; unmatched junction nucleotides: 7. The CDR3, as DNA: TGTGCCAGCAGTCCGACTAGCGGGATACCGAATGAGCAGTTCTTC. This translates into CASSPTSGIPNEQFF. The full variable domain, completed using reference TRBV25-1 and TRBJ2-1, is EADIYQTPRYLVIGTGKKITLECSQTMGHDKMYWYQQDPGMELHLIHYSYGVNSTEKGDLSSESTVSRIRTEHFPLTLESARPSHTSQYLCASSPTSGIPNEQFFGPGTRLTVL.

This clonotype was counted many times. V usage is TRBV7-9 and J usage is TRBJ2-1, with unresolved D. With 3 bases removed from V and 5 bases from J, the gap between germline ends came to 8 bases. This CDR3 has 13 residues. CDR1 and CDR2 from the germline V gene are SEHNR and FQNEAQ (reference sequence). Written as DNA, the CDR3 is TGTGCCAGCAGCTTGGGTCCCCACAATGAGCAGTTCTTC. This sequence encodes CASSLGPHNEQFF.

This clonotype was seen more than once but under ten times. The chain couples TRBV23-1 to TRBJ2-7; unclear D gene. TRBV23-1 is flagged as an ORF with uncertain function. CDR3 length equals 13 residues. The V end lost 0 bases, the J end lost 5 bases, and 8 bases lay between the germline ends. CDR3 protein: CASSQSGRHEQYF. The CDR3 region has the DNA TGCGCCAGCAGTCAATCAGGTCGTCACGAGCAGTACTTC.

The V call is TRBV4-3, the J call TRBJ2-1; no reliable D call. Germline V gene sequence: CDR1 LGHNA, CDR2 YSLEER. This CDR3 comprises 14 residues. The germline V and J ends were trimmed by 1 base and 6 bases, with 10 bases remaining between them. Here the CDR3 DNA reads TGCGCCAGCAGCCAAGCCCTACTGGGCAATGAGCAGTTCTTC. This sequence encodes CASSQALLGNEQFF.

The chain couples TRBV19 to TRBJ1-3, with D tentatively TRBD1 (5 bases). CDR1 and CDR2 (germline): LNHDA, SQIVND (reference sequence). The V end lost 6 bases, the J end lost 0 bases, and 12 bases lay between the germline ends. The CDR3 has 15 residues. The chain's CDR3 is CASSIDRSSGNTIYF. In DNA, the CDR3 is TGTGCCAGTAGCATCGACAGAAGCTCTGGAAACACCATATATTTT.

This clonotype occurred many times. The chain links TRBV4-2 to TRBJ2-7; tentative D call: TRBD2 (6 bases). Germline CDR1 and CDR2: LGHNA and YNFKEQ. Trimming removed 1 base from V and 2 bases from J, with 9 bases in between. This CDR3 region has 14 residues. The CDR3 region has the DNA TGTGCCAGCAGCCAAGCGCGGGAAGCCTACGAGCAGTACTTC. It encodes CASSQAREAYEQYF.

There are many counts of this clonotype. The rearrangement uses TRBV11-2 and TRBJ1-3; no clear D gene. V gave up 0 bases and J gave up 0 bases, with 3 bases separating them. Germline V gene sequence: CDR1 SGHAT, CDR2 FQNNGV. The CDR3 runs 14 residues. The CDR3 loop is CASSLEVSGNTIYF. As DNA, the CDR3 is TGTGCCAGCAGCTTAGAAGTCTCTGGAAACACCATATATTTT.

The rearrangement uses TRBV19 and TRBJ2-3; 10 nucleotides match TRBD2. The CDR3 runs to 20 residues. The germline gives CDR1 LNHDA, CDR2 SQIVND (reference sequence). V dropped 4 bases and J dropped 0; count of bases not matched to a gene: 16. CDR3 DNA: TGTGCCAGTAGTACCCTTTGGCCGGCTAGCGGGAGTGTGAGCACAGATACGCAGTATTTT. As protein: CASSTLWPASGSVSTDTQYF.

The chain joins TRBV7-9 to TRBJ2-7, with a possible D match to TRBD2 (7 bases). Germline CDR1 and CDR2: SEHNR and FQNEAQ (reference sequence). This CDR3 contains 13 residues. The V and J ends lost 6 bases and 6 bases respectively, with 15 bases between them. This CDR3 is CASRGGGVGEQYF. For the CDR3, the DNA is TGTGCCAGCAGAGGGGGGGGAGTTGGCGAGCAGTACTTC.

This clonotype was found a few times. The J gene is TRBJ2-1, the V gene TRBV4-2; 9 positions match TRBD2. Germline lookup yields CDR1 LGHNA and CDR2 YNFKEQ. CDR3 length: 15 residues. The junction had 8 bases not matched to a gene; V was cut back by 4 bases and J by 7 bases. As DNA, the CDR3 is TGTGCCAGCAGCCCCGCCGGGACTAGCTGGAATGAGCAGTTCTTC. It encodes CASSPAGTSWNEQFF.

This clonotype appeared many times. The chain combines TRBV7-3 with TRBJ2-3; 7 nucleotides align to TRBD2. Germline V gives CDR1 SGHTA, CDR2 FQGTGA. This CDR3 region has 13 residues. V gave up 4 bases and J gave up 4 bases; unmatched junction bases: 2. CDR3 DNA sequence: TGTGCCAGCAGCTGGACTAGTGCAGATACGCAGTATTTT. This translates into CASSWTSADTQYF.

For this clonotype: A much larger clone lies a single base off, so this may be a read error. The genes are TRBV15 and TRBJ2-1; D is uncertain. This CDR3 spans 13 amino acids. The germline V and J ends were trimmed by 3 bases and 6 bases, with 9 bases remaining between them. The germline V gene has CDR1 LNHNV and CDR2 YYDKDF (reference sequence). CDR3 region: CATSRTRTNEQFF. CDR3 in DNA: TGTGCCACCAGCAGGACCCGGACCAATGAGCAGTTCTTC.

The table lists this clonotype with many counts. V and J are TRBV6-4 and TRBJ2-1; D may match TRBD1 or TRBD2 (6 bases each). Trimming stripped 0 bases from V and 6 bases from J, with 15 bases between. There are 16 residues in the CDR3. Per the germline V gene, CDR1 is MRHNA and CDR2 is SNTAGT. The chain's CDR3 is CASSDSVLGGPNEQFF. The CDR3 DNA follows: TGTGCCAGCAGTGACTCGGTCCTAGGGGGGCCCAATGAGCAGTTCTTC.

This clonotype was seen at least ten times. The V call is TRBV7-8, the J call TRBJ2-7; TRBD2 matches at 7 bases. The ends lost 5 bases at V and 2 bases at J; junction bases unmatched: 6. CDR1 SGHVS and CDR2 FQNEAQ come from the germline V gene. This CDR3 comprises 14 residues. The CDR3 coding sequence is TGTGCCAGCAGCCTGAGCGGGGTGGCCTACGAGCAGTACTTC. It is translated as CASSLSGVAYEQYF.